This T cell receptor beta chain was observed in a study of blood T cell repertoires in COVID-19. Overall study: Spain, Italy and the United States supplied samples that represented acute and convalescent COVID-19. PBMCs, B-cell-depleted T cells, or T cells were the source of the cDNA or gDNA that made up the material.

In the source study's methods: Estimation of nucleated cell counts relied on the amplification of reference gene primers. TCRdb's table, derived via immunoSEQ multiplex PCR, lists solely in-frame clones and lacks some. V and J calls plus clone size are reproduced from that table; the DNA served to infer D and trimming. The table lists about 150,000 clones, over 75% of them singletons. The junction had 15 bases not matched to a gene; V was cut back by 7 bases and J by 6 bases. CDR1 is SGHRS, CDR2 YFSETQ, per germline. The CDR3 contains 15 residues. Sequences were obtained from peripheral blood. The sequence derives from a woman aged 60 to 75 with active COVID-19. The chain is built from TRBV5-1 and TRBJ2-5, with 7 bases identical to TRBD2. The CDR3 sequence is CASSLRLAERQTQYF. The CDR3 DNA is TGCGCCAGCTCCCTTCGGCTAGCGGAAAGGCAGACCCAGTACTTC.